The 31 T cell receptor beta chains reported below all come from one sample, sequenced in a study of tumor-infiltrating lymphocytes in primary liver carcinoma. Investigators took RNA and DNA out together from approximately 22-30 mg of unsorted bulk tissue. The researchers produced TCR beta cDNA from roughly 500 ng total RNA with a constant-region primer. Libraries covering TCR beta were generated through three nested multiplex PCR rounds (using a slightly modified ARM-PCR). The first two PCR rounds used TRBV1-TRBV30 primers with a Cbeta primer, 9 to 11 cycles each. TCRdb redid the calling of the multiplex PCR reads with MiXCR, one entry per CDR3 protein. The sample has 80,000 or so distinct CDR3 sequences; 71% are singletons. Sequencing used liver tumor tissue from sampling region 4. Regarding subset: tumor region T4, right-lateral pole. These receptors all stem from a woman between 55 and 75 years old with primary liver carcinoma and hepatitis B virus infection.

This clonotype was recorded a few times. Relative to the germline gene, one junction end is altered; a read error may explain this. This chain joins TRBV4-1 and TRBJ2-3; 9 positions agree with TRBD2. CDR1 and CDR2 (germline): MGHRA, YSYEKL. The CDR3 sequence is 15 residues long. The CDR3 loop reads CAGRLSGSGTDTQCF. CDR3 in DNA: TGCGCCGGCAGACTTAGCGGGAGTGGCACAGATACGCAGTGTTTT.

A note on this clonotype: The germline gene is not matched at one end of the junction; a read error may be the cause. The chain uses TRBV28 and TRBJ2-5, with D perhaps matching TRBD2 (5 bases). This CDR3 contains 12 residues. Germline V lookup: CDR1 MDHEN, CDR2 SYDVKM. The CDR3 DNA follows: TGTGCCAGTGGACTGATCCAAGAGGCCCAGTACTTC. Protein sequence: CASGLIQEAQYF.

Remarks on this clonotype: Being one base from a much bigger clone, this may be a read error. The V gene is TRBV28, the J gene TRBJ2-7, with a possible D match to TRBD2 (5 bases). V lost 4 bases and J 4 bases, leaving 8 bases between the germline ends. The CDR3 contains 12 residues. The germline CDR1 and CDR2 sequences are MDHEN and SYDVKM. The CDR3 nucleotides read TGTGCCAGCAGTTCCTGGGAGTACGAGCAGTACTTC. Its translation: CASSSWEYEQYF.

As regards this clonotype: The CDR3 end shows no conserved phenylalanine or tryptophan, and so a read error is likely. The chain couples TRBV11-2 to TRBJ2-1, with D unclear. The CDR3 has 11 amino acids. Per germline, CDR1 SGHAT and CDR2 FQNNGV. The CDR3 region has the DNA TGTGCCTGCAGCACGAACAATGAGCAGTTCCTT. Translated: CACSTNNEQFL.

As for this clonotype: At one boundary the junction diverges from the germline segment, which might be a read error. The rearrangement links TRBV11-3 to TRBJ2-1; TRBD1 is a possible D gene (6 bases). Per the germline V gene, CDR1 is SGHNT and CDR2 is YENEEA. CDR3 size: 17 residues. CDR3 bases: TGTGCCAGCAGCTTAGGTAAGGGGGAGTGGGGTGTCGATGACCAGTTCTTC. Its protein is CASSLGKGEWGVDDQFF.

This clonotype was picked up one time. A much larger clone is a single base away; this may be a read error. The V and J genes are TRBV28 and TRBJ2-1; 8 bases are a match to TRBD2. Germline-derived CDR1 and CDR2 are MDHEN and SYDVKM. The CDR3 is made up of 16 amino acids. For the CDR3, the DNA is TGTGTCAGCAGTTCGACTTCGGGACTAGTGGGCAATGAGCAGTTCTTC. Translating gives CVSSSTSGLVGNEQFF.

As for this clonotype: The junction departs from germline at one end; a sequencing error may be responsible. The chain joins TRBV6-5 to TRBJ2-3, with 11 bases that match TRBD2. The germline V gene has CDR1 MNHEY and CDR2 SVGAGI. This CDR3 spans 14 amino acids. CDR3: CASRASGRTDTQHF. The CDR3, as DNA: TGTGCCAGCAGGGCTAGCGGGAGGACAGATACGCAACATTTT.

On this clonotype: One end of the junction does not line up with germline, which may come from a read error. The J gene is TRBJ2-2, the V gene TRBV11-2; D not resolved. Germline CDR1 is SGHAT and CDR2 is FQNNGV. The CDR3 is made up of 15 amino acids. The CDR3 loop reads CGSSPRQGPTGELFF. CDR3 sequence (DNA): TGTGGCAGCAGCCCTCGGCAAGGACCGACAGGGGAGCTGTTTTTT.

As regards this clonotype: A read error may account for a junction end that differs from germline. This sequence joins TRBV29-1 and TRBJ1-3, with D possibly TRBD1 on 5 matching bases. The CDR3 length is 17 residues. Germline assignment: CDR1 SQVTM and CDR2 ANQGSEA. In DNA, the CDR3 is TGCAACGCTCAAAGAGGAGACAGAACGGGATCTGGAGACACCATATATTTT. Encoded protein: CNAQRGDRTGSGDTIYF.

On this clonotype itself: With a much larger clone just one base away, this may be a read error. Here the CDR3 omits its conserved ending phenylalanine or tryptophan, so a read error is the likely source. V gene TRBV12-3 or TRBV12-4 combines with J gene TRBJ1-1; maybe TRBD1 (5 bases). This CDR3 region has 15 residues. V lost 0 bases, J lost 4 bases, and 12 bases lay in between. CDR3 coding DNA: TGTGCCAGCAGTTTAGCGTGCAGGGCGACCACTGAAGCTTTCTCT. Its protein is CASSLACRATTEAFS.

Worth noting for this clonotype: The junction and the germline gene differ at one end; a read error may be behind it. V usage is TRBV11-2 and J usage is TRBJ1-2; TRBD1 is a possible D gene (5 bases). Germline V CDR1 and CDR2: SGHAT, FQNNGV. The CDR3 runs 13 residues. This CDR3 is CGSNSGTEYGYTF. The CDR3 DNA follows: TGTGGCAGCAATTCGGGGACGGAATATGGCTACACCTTC.

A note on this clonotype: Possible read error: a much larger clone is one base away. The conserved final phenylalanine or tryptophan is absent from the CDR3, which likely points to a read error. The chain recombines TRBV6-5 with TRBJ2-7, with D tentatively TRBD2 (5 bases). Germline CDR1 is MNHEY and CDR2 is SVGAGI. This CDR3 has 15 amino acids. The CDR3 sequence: CGSSYSDSASNEQYL. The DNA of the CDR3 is TGTGGCAGCAGTTACTCGGATTCAGCTAGCAACGAGCAGTACCTC.

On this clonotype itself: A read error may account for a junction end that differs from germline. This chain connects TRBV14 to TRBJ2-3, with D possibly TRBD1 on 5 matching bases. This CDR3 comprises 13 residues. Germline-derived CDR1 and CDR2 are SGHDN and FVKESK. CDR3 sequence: CASSPVTTDTRYF. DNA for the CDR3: TGTGCCAGCAGCCCCGTAACGACAGATACGCGGTATTTT.

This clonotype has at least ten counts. CDR3 loop: CASMYEQYF. The CDR3 DNA sequence: TGTGCCAGCATGTACGAGCAGTACTTC. The chain links TRBV28 to TRBJ2-7; D call uncertain. The CDR3 covers 9 residues. Germline V gene sequence: CDR1 MDHEN, CDR2 SYDVKM. V was shortened by 7 bases and J by 4 bases, with 2 bases between the two germline ends.

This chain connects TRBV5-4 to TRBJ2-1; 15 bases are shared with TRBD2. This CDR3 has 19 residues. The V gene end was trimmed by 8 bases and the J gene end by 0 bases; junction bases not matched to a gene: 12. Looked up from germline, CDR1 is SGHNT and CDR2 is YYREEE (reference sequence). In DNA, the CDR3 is TGTGCCAGTACCTTGGCAGGACTAGCGGGAGGGAGCTCCTACAATGAGCAGTTCTTC. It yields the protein CASTLAGLAGGSSYNEQFF.

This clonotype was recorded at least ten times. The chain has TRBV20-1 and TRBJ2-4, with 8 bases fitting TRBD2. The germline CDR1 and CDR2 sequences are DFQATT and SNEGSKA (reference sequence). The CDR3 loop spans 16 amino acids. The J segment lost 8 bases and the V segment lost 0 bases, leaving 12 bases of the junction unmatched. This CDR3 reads CSARDVAGGPGDIQYF. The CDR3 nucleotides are TGCAGTGCTAGAGATGTGGCGGGAGGCCCGGGGGACATTCAGTACTTC.

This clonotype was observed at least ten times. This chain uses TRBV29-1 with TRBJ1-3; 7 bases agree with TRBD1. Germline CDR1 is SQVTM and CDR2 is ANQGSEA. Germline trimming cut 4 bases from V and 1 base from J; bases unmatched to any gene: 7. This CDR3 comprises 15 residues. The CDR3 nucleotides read TGCAGCGTTGTTCCTAGACAGGGTTCTGGAAACACCATATATTTT. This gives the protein CSVVPRQGSGNTIYF. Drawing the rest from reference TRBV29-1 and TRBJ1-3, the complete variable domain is SAVISQKPSRDICQRGTSLTIQCQVDSQVTMMFWYRQQPGQSLTLIATANQGSEATYESGFVIDKFPISRPNLTFSTLTVSNMSPEDSSIYLCSVVPRQGSGNTIYFGEGSWLTVV.

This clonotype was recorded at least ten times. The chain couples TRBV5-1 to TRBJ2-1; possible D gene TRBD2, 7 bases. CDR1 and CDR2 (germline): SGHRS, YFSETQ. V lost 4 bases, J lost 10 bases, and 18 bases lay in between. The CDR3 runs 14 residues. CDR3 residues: CASSHEGGAWEQFF. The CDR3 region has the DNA TGCGCCAGCAGCCACGAGGGGGGGGCGTGGGAGCAGTTCTTC.

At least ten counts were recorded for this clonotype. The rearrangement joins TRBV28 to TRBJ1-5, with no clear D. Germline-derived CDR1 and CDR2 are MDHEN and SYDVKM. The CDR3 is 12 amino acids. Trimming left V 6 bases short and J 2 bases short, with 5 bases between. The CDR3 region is CASRTGNQPQHF. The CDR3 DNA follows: TGTGCCAGCAGAACGGGCAATCAGCCCCAGCATTTT.

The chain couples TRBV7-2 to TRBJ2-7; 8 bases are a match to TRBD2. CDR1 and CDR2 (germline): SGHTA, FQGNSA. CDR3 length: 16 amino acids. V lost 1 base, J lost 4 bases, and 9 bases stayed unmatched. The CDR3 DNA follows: TGTGCCAGCAGCTTAGACGAGTTCGGGAGGGTGTACGAGCAGTACTTC. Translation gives CASSLDEFGRVYEQYF.

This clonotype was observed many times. The CDR3 DNA reads as TGTGCCAGCAGCTTAGGGACAGCCGACTACGAGCAGTACTTC. It specifies CASSLGTADYEQYF. The J gene is TRBJ2-7, the V gene TRBV7-9; a possible D gene is TRBD1 (6 bases). Germline CDR1 SEHNR, CDR2 FQNEAQ (reference sequence). V gave up 1 base and J gave up 3 bases, with 10 bases separating them. The CDR3 spans 14 residues. The full variable domain, in which reference TRBV7-9 and TRBJ2-7 provide the parts outside the CDR3, is DTGVSQNPRHKITKRGQNVTFRCDPISEHNRLYWYRQTLGQGPEFLTYFQNEAQLEKSRLLSDRFSAERPKGSFSTLEIQRTEQGDSAMYLCASSLGTADYEQYFGPGTRLTVT.

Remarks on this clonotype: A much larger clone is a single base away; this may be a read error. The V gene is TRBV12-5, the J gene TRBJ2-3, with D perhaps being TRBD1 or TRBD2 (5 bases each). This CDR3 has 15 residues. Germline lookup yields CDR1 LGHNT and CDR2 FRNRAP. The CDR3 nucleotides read TGTGCTGGTGGTTTTGGGGGAGCGGTCACAGATACGCAGTATTTT. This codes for CAGGFGGAVTDTQYF.

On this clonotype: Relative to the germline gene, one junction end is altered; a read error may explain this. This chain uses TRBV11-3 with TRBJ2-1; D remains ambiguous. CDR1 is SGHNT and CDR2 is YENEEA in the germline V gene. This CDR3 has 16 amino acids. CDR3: CTSSLIVRAQVVEQFF. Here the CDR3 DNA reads TGTACCAGCAGCTTGATAGTGAGAGCGCAAGTTGTTGAGCAGTTCTTC.

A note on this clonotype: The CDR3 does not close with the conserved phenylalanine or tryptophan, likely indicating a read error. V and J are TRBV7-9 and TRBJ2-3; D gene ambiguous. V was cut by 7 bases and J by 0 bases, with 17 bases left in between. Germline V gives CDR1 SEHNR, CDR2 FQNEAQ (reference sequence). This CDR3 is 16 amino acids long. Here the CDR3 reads CASTQYGSESTDTQYL. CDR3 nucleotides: TGTGCCAGCACCCAATACGGAAGCGAAAGCACAGATACGCAGTATTTA.

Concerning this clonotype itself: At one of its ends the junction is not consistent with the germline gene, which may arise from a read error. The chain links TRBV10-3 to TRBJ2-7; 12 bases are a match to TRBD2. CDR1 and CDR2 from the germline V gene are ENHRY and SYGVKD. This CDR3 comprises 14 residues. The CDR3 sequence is CAISGGTSGYEQYF. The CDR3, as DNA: TGTGCCATCAGTGGCGGGACTAGCGGGTACGAACAGTACTTC.

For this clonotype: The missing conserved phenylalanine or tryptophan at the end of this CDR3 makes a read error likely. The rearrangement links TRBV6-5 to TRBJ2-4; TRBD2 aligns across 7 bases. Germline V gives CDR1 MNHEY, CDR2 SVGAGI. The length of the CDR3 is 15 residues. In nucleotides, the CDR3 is TGTGTCAGCAGTTACCTGGCGGGAGACGGGAACATTCAGTACCTC. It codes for CVSSYLAGDGNIQYL.

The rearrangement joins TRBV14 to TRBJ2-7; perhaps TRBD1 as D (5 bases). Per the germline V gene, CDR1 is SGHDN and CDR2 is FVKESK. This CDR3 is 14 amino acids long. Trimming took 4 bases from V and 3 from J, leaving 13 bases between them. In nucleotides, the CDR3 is TGTGCCAGCAGCCCGGACAACATCTACTACGAGCAGTACTTC. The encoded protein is CASSPDNIYYEQYF.

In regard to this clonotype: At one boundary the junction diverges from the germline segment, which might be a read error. CDR3: CPSILSGREHEQYF. The DNA of the CDR3 is TGTCCCAGCATCTTAAGCGGGCGGGAGCATGAGCAGTACTTC. V is TRBV11-3 and J is TRBJ2-7; 7 nucleotides agree with TRBD2. The CDR3 is made up of 14 amino acids. Germline V gene lookup returns CDR1 SGHNT and CDR2 YENEEA.

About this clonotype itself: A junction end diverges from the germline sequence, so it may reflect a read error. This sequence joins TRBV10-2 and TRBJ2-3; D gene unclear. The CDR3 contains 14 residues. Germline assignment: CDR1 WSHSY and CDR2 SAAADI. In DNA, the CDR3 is TGCGCCAACAGTGAGTCTGTCCCCACAGATACACAGTATTTT. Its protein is CANSESVPTDTQYF.

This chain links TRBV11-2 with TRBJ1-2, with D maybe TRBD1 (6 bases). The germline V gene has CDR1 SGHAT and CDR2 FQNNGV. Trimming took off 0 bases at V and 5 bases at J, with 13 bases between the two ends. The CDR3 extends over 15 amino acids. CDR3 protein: CASSLDHSGEYGYTF. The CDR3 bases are TGTGCCAGCAGCTTAGATCACTCAGGGGAGTATGGCTACACCTTC. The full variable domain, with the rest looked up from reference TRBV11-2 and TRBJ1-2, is EAGVAQSPRYKIIEKRQSVAFWCNPISGHATLYWYQQILGQGPKLLIQFQNNGVVDDSQLPKDRFSAERLKGVDSTLKIQPAKLEDSAVYLCASSLDHSGEYGYTFGSGTRLTVV.

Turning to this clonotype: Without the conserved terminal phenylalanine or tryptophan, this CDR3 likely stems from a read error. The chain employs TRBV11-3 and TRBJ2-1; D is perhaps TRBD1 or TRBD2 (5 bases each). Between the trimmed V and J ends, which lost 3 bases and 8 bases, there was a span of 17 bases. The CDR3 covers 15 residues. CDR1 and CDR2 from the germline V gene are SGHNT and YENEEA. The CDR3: CASSLTAAARDEQFL. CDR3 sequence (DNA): TGTGCCAGCAGCTTGACAGCGGCTGCCCGGGATGAGCAGTTCCTC.